A single sample is the source of the 27 T cell receptor beta chains below, sequenced in a study of shared clonotypes between healthy human individuals. The table came from immunoSEQ multiplex PCR; TCRdb's copy has only in-frame clones and leaves some out. The table has approximately 2,000,000 clones, roughly 92% seen once. Sequencing was carried out using naive CD4+ T cells from PBMCs. Subset described: CD45RA+ positively selected. The receptors were gathered from a man between 18 and 29 years old in good health. Some clones in this sample may be carry-over from other donors' samples.

The chain combines TRBV7-3 with TRBJ2-7, with D unclear. Germline lookup yields CDR1 SGHTA and CDR2 FQGTGA. This CDR3 has 13 residues. The V end lost 4 bases, the J end lost 5 bases, and 12 bases lay between the germline ends. This CDR3 reads CASSYLGGDEQYF. The CDR3 DNA is TGTGCCAGCAGCTATCTTGGTGGGGACGAGCAGTACTTC.

The V and J genes are TRBV28 and TRBJ1-1; D call uncertain. Trimming took off 1 base at V and 4 bases at J, with 10 bases between the two ends. There are 14 residues in the CDR3. Germline CDR1 is MDHEN and CDR2 is SYDVKM. The CDR3 spells CASSLSDWSTEAFF. The CDR3 DNA reads as TGTGCCAGCAGTTTATCTGACTGGTCCACTGAAGCTTTCTTT. Full variable domain (rest looked up from reference TRBV28 and TRBJ1-1): DVKVTQSSRYLVKRTGEKVFLECVQDMDHENMFWYRQDPGLGLRLIYFSYDVKMKEKGDIPEGYSVSREKKERFSLILESASTNQTSMYLCASSLSDWSTEAFFGQGTRLTVV.

The gene calls are TRBV18 and TRBJ1-3; tentatively, D is TRBD1 (6 bases). Trimming took off 1 base at V and 2 bases at J, with 15 bases between the two ends. Germline V CDR1 and CDR2: KGHSH, LQKENI. The CDR3 covers 17 residues. The CDR3 loop is CASSPRGQTIAGNTIYF. CDR3 nucleotides: TGTGCCAGCTCACCACGAGGACAGACGATTGCTGGAAACACCATATATTTT. Filled out from reference TRBV18 and TRBJ1-3, the complete variable domain reads NAGVMQNPRHLVRRRGQEARLRCSPMKGHSHVYWYRQLPEEGLKFMVYLQKENIIDESGMPKERFSAEFPKEGPSILRIQQVVRGDSAAYFCASSPRGQTIAGNTIYFGEGSWLTVV.

This clone was seen a single time. The rearrangement uses TRBV28 and TRBJ2-1, with D unresolved. The CDR3 sequence is 13 residues long. V was pared by 4 bases and J by 8 bases, with 12 bases between. Germline CDR1 MDHEN, CDR2 SYDVKM. The DNA of the CDR3 is TGTGCCAGCAGTTCCACGGAACGGTATGAGCAGTTCTTC. Its protein product is CASSSTERYEQFF.

The J gene is TRBJ2-5, the V gene TRBV2; a weak D match, TRBD1 (5 bases). CDR3 size: 15 residues. Trimming left V 3 bases short and J 0 bases short, with 11 bases between. Germline V gene lookup returns CDR1 SNHLY and CDR2 FYNNEI. This chain's CDR3 is CASSEGRWYQETQYF. Written as DNA, the CDR3 is TGTGCCAGCAGTGAGGGGCGGTGGTACCAAGAGACCCAGTACTTC.

A word on this clone: The sample carries other DNA sequences with the same CDR3. The chain has TRBV10-1 and TRBJ2-7; no clear D gene. This CDR3 contains 13 residues. From germline, CDR1 is WNHNN and CDR2 SYGVQD (reference sequence). The germline V and J ends were trimmed by 6 bases and 5 bases, with 14 bases remaining between them. DNA of the CDR3: TGCGCCAGCAGCCTAAATAATCGAGACGAGCAGTACTTC. Protein: CASSLNNRDEQYF.

V usage is TRBV30 and J usage is TRBJ1-4; maybe TRBD1 (5 bases). Germline lookup yields CDR1 GTSNPN and CDR2 SVGIG (reference sequence). This CDR3 is 14 amino acids long. V dropped 0 bases and J dropped 4 bases, with 9 bases sitting between them. CDR3 sequence (DNA): TGTGCCTGGAGTGTAGGGCAGGGTAATGAAAAACTGTTTTTT. The encoded protein is CAWSVGQGNEKLFF.

The rearrangement joins TRBV2 to TRBJ1-2; D is possibly TRBD1 (5 bases). Germline-derived CDR1 and CDR2 are SNHLY and FYNNEI. The CDR3 consists of 15 residues. Trimming pared 8 bases from V and 1 base from J, leaving 17 bases between. CDR3 DNA sequence: TGTGCCAGCCTCCTGCAAAGGGGCTTTAACTATGGCTACACCTTC. Translating gives CASLLQRGFNYGYTF.

CDR3 bases: TGTGCCAGCAGCCACTGGACAGTAGCCTACAATGAGCAGTTCTTC. Its translation is CASSHWTVAYNEQFF. The V gene is TRBV5-8, the J gene TRBJ2-1; D is perhaps TRBD1 (6 bases). Germline V CDR1 and CDR2: SGHTS, YDEGEE. There are 15 residues in the CDR3. Trimming stripped 4 bases from V and 2 bases from J, with 13 bases between.

About this clone: The junction does not match germline at one end; this may be a read error. Other nucleotide sequences in the sample specify the same CDR3. This sequence joins TRBV5-1 and TRBJ2-2; D is perhaps TRBD1 (5 bases). CDR3 size: 17 residues. Germline lookup yields CDR1 SGHRS and CDR2 YFSETQ. CDR3 residues: CASSRPLAGMNTGELFF. The CDR3 DNA follows: TGCGCCAGCAGCAGGCCCCTGGCAGGGATGAACACTGGGGAGCTGTTTTTT. The full variable domain, with the rest looked up from reference TRBV5-1 and TRBJ2-2, is KAGVTQTPRYLIKTRGQQVTLSCSPISGHRSVSWYQQTPGQGLQFLFEYFSETQRNKGNFPGRFSGRQFSNSRSEMNVSTLELGDSALYLCASSRPLAGMNTGELFFGEGSRLTVL.

The V call is TRBV30, the J call TRBJ2-3; 11 positions match TRBD2. V was clipped by 8 bases and J by 5 bases; unmatched bases: 9. Looked up from germline, CDR1 is GTSNPN and CDR2 is SVGIG (reference sequence). The CDR3 loop spans 14 amino acids. CDR3 amino acids: CARFSGRAEDTQYF. The CDR3 DNA sequence: TGTGCCCGATTTAGCGGGAGGGCCGAAGATACGCAGTATTTT.

This clone was picked up one time. This chain connects TRBV6-1 to TRBJ2-7; no clear D. V was pared by 7 bases and J by 0 bases, with 10 bases between. There are 13 residues in the CDR3. Germline-derived CDR1 and CDR2 are MNHNS and SASEGT. The CDR3 here is CASKRHHSYEQYF. CDR3 in DNA: TGTGCCAGCAAGAGGCACCACTCCTACGAGCAGTACTTC.

The chain has TRBV18 and TRBJ2-5; D not certain. V dropped 6 bases and J dropped 3 bases, with 14 bases sitting between them. The CDR3 runs 14 residues. The germline CDR1 and CDR2 sequences are KGHSH and LQKENI. For the CDR3, the DNA is TGTGCCAGCTCCGTCCTCGGTCGGGAAGAGACCCAGTACTTC. Translation: CASSVLGREETQYF.

This clone showed up just a few times. This chain links TRBV14 with TRBJ1-1; D call uncertain. Germline-derived CDR1 and CDR2 are SGHDN and FVKESK. V was pared by 1 base and J by 6 bases, with 12 bases between. The CDR3 extends over 14 amino acids. DNA of the CDR3: TGTGCCAGCAGCCAAGTATTCCCGTACTCTGAAGCTTTCTTT. Translating gives CASSQVFPYSEAFF.

CDR3 DNA sequence: TGTGCCAGCACTTACAGAACCCCTCTCTATGGCTACACCTTC. This sequence encodes CASTYRTPLYGYTF. The chain recombines TRBV5-8 with TRBJ1-2, with D uncertain. Trimming cost V 6 bases and J 4 bases, with 16 bases left between them. Looked up from germline, CDR1 is SGHTS and CDR2 is YDEGEE. The CDR3 has 14 residues.

V gene TRBV7-9 combines with J gene TRBJ1-1; weak D call: TRBD1 (6 bases). Germline V CDR1 and CDR2: SEHNR, FQNEAQ (reference sequence). The CDR3 is 14 amino acids. Trimming pared 3 bases from V and 1 base from J, leaving 9 bases between. The CDR3 loop is CASSFMDRNTEAFF. DNA of the CDR3: TGTGCCAGCAGCTTCATGGACAGGAACACTGAAGCTTTCTTT.

This chain links TRBV5-1 with TRBJ2-1; 9 positions agree with TRBD2. The germline CDR1 and CDR2 sequences are SGHRS and YFSETQ. The CDR3 extends over 15 amino acids. V lost 1 base and J lost 6; bases outside the gene matches: 5. The CDR3 here is CASSLNSGSGNEQFF. In nucleotides, the CDR3 is TGCGCCAGCAGCTTGAATAGCGGGAGTGGCAATGAGCAGTTCTTC.

This clone has only one observation. The gene calls are TRBV6-6 and TRBJ2-3; tentative D call: TRBD2 (5 bases). Germline V CDR1 and CDR2: MNHNY, SVGAGI (reference sequence). Trimming stripped 5 bases from V and 14 bases from J, with 20 bases between. The CDR3 contains 13 residues. CDR3 in DNA: TGTGCCAGCAGTCCCCGGACTCCCGTCGCTCCGTATTTT. It translates to CASSPRTPVAPYF.

V gene TRBV2 combines with J gene TRBJ2-7; 8 bases agree with TRBD1. V lost 5 bases to trimming and J lost 6 bases; unmatched junction nucleotides: 9. The CDR3 covers 14 residues. Germline CDR1 reads SNHLY; CDR2 reads FYNNEI. The DNA for the CDR3 is TGTGCCAGCAGTTCGCAGGGGGCGCTTCGCGAGCAGTACTTC. Its translation: CASSSQGALREQYF.

The chain uses TRBV4-1 and TRBJ2-2, with D perhaps TRBD2 (5 bases). Germline CDR1 reads MGHRA; CDR2 reads YSYEKL. Between the trimmed V and J ends, which lost 3 bases and 4 bases, there was a span of 12 bases. The CDR3 consists of 15 residues. In DNA, the CDR3 is TGCGCCAGCAGCCAGGCGGGTTCGGGCACCGGGGAGCTGTTTTTT. This sequence encodes CASSQAGSGTGELFF.

The chain couples TRBV11-1 to TRBJ2-1; no reliable D call. With 5 bases removed from V and 0 bases from J, the gap between germline ends came to 11 bases. In germline, CDR1 is SGHAT, CDR2 FQDESV (reference sequence). The CDR3 contains 15 residues. The CDR3 DNA follows: TGTGCCAGCAGCCGGTCCCTTAGCTCCTACAATGAGCAGTTCTTC. Translating gives CASSRSLSSYNEQFF. The variable domain in full, completed from reference TRBV11-1 and TRBJ2-1, reads EAEVAQSPRYKITEKSQAVAFWCDPISGHATLYWYRQILGQGPELLVQFQDESVVDDSQLPKDRFSAERLKGVDSTLKIQPAELGDSAMYLCASSRSLSSYNEQFFGPGTRLTVL.

The chain carries TRBV5-4 and TRBJ2-5; 7 bases map to TRBD2. This CDR3 has 16 amino acids. Looked up from germline, CDR1 is SGHNT and CDR2 is YYREEE (reference sequence). With 5 bases clipped from V and 4 bases from J, the junction kept 14 bases outside the gene matches. CDR3 sequence (DNA): TGTGCCAGCAGGGGGACCGCCGGGGAGGGAGCAGAGACCCAGTACTTC. Protein: CASRGTAGEGAETQYF.

CDR3 in amino acids: CASSGQVPTDTQYF. The CDR3 DNA follows: TGTGCCAGTAGTGGACAGGTCCCAACAGATACGCAGTATTTT. The rearrangement uses TRBV19 and TRBJ2-3; 7 bases map to TRBD1. In germline, CDR1 is LNHDA, CDR2 SQIVND (reference sequence). The ends lost 5 bases at V and 3 bases at J; junction bases unmatched: 5. This CDR3 is built from 14 residues.

In this sample, this clone turned up a few times. The CDR3: CAISESGGQGIGNTEAFF. The CDR3 region has the DNA TGTGCCATCAGTGAGTCGGGTGGACAGGGGATAGGGAACACTGAAGCTTTCTTT. The chain employs TRBV10-3 and TRBJ1-1; 9 bases agree with TRBD1. Germline V lookup: CDR1 ENHRY, CDR2 SYGVKD. CDR3 size: 18 residues. V shed 0 bases and J 1 base; nucleotides not matched to a gene: 9.

This chain connects TRBV27 to TRBJ2-1, with D possibly called TRBD1 or TRBD2 (5 bases each). CDR1 is MNHEY, CDR2 SMNVEV, per germline (reference sequence). V gave up 5 bases and J gave up 7 bases, with 18 bases separating them. The CDR3 loop spans 15 amino acids. CDR3 sequence (DNA): TGTGCCAGCAGTCAACGGGACGGTCTCTTTAATGAGCAGTTCTTC. It is translated as CASSQRDGLFNEQFF.

This clone was counted only a few times. The chain has TRBV11-2 and TRBJ1-4; D may be TRBD1 (6 bases). From germline, CDR1 is SGHAT and CDR2 FQNNGV. V was clipped by 6 bases and J by 8 bases, with 16 bases between them. The CDR3 is 14 amino acids. CDR3 nucleotide sequence: TGTGCCAGCAGACCAACCGGACAGCCCGAAAAACTGTTTTTT. This sequence encodes CASRPTGQPEKLFF.

This clone was seen only once. V usage is TRBV30 and J usage is TRBJ2-5; D assignment may be TRBD1 or TRBD2 (7 bases each). V lost 3 bases to trimming and J lost 7 bases, with 18 bases between them. Germline loops: CDR1 GTSNPN, CDR2 SVGIG (reference sequence). CDR3 length: 14 amino acids. The CDR3 DNA sequence: TGTGCCTGGAGCCCTAACAGGGGAGGGGGGACCCAGTACTTC. Protein product: CAWSPNRGGGTQYF.